A single sample is the source of the 23 T cell receptor beta chains below, sequenced in a study of T cell repertoires in cytomegalovirus infection. TCRdb re-analysed the reads in MiXCR, keeping a single row per CDR3 protein. This repertoire shows 20,000 or so distinct CDR3 sequences, about 22% found once; its top ten account for around 90%. No cognate antigen is known for these TCRs. Source: CD8+ T cells from cultured PBMCs, taken from culture after CMV antigen stimulation. The source is a human donor in good health (CMV status not recorded). Some clones in this sample may be carry-over from other donors' samples.

The chain carries TRBV20-1 and TRBJ2-7, with TRBD1 as a possible D gene (5 bases). Germline V CDR1 and CDR2: DFQATT, SNEGSKA (reference sequence). Trimming took 4 bases from V and 0 from J, leaving 10 bases between them. The length of the CDR3 is 13 residues. The CDR3 is CSATQGLSYEQYF. The DNA of the CDR3 is TGCAGTGCTACCCAGGGCCTCTCCTACGAGCAGTACTTC.

The chain couples TRBV5-4 to TRBJ2-7; D tentatively fits TRBD1 or TRBD2 (5 bases each). The CDR3 covers 15 residues. V dropped 0 bases and J dropped 7 bases, with 17 bases sitting between them. The V gene's germline CDR1 is SGHNT and CDR2 YYREEE (reference sequence). CDR3 in amino acids: CASSLVRGNTGEQYF. The CDR3 DNA is TGTGCCAGCAGCTTGGTACGGGGCAATACGGGGGAGCAGTACTTC.

V is TRBV20-1 and J is TRBJ1-6, with D possibly TRBD1 on 5 matching bases. The CDR3 extends over 15 amino acids. Trimming shortened V by 1 base and J by 7 bases, and 14 bases separated the two germline ends. Germline lookup yields CDR1 DFQATT and CDR2 SNEGSKA (reference sequence). The CDR3 loop is CSARVDRLPNSPLHF. The CDR3 nucleotides read TGCAGTGCTAGAGTCGACAGACTCCCAAATTCACCCCTCCACTTT.

The gene calls are TRBV6-2 or TRBV6-3 and TRBJ2-7, with 10 bases lining up with TRBD2. V dropped 1 base and J dropped 0; count of bases not matched to a gene: 9. This CDR3 has 18 amino acids. CDR1 and CDR2 (germline): MNHEY, SVGEGT. CDR3 region: CASSYWASGGPSSYEQYF. In DNA, the CDR3 is TGTGCCAGCAGTTACTGGGCTAGCGGGGGCCCGAGCTCCTACGAGCAGTACTTC.

J is TRBJ2-1 and V is TRBV7-2; D may be TRBD2 (6 bases). V lost 1 base, J lost 0 bases, and 16 bases lay in between. This CDR3 region has 18 residues. In germline, CDR1 is SGHTA, CDR2 FQGNSA. The CDR3 sequence is CASSLGFRGESSYNEQFF. The CDR3 nucleotides are TGTGCCAGCAGCTTAGGGTTCCGCGGGGAAAGCTCCTACAATGAGCAGTTCTTC.

This chain connects TRBV9 to TRBJ2-1; D call uncertain. Germline V gene sequence: CDR1 SGDLS, CDR2 YYNGEE. The V end was cut by 4 bases, the J end by 3 bases, with 14 bases between. CDR3 size: 15 residues. The CDR3: CASSPPPTDYNEQFF. The CDR3 DNA reads as TGTGCCAGCAGCCCCCCCCCGACTGACTACAATGAGCAGTTCTTC.

The genes are TRBV20-1 and TRBJ2-3, with TRBD1 identical over 7 bases. This CDR3 spans 14 amino acids. CDR1 DFQATT and CDR2 SNEGSKA come from the germline V gene (reference sequence). The V segment lost 1 base and the J segment 2 bases; nucleotides outside the gene matches: 3. The CDR3: CSARGDSDTDTQYF. The CDR3 nucleotides read TGCAGTGCTAGAGGGGACAGTGACACAGATACGCAGTATTTT.

Here the CDR3 DNA reads TGTGCCAGCAGCTCCATGGGGGGGGGCCGGGAGACCCAGTACTTC. As protein: CASSSMGGGRETQYF. This chain joins TRBV7-9 and TRBJ2-5; tentative D call: TRBD2 (7 bases). V was shortened by 4 bases and J by 5 bases, with 17 bases between the two germline ends. The CDR3 spans 15 residues. Germline V gives CDR1 SEHNR, CDR2 FQNEAQ (reference sequence).

This chain uses TRBV7-8 with TRBJ2-3, with TRBD2 matching over 10 bases. Germline lookup yields CDR1 SGHVS and CDR2 FQNEAQ. The J segment lost 8 bases and the V segment lost 5 bases, leaving 16 bases of the junction unmatched. The CDR3 has 17 residues. The CDR3 coding sequence is TGTGCCAGCAGCCCTCTAAACCCCGGGGTAGCGGGAGGTACGCAGTATTTT. Translation: CASSPLNPGVAGGTQYF.

The J gene is TRBJ2-2, the V gene TRBV27; 10 nucleotides align to TRBD1. Per germline, CDR1 MNHEY and CDR2 SMNVEV (reference sequence). CDR3 length: 15 amino acids. J was trimmed by 6 bases and V by 6 bases; bases with no gene match: 7. The DNA of the CDR3 is TGTGCCAGCAGCCGGGGACAGGGGATAGCCGGGGAGCTGTTTTTT. Translated: CASSRGQGIAGELFF.

In its sample, this clonotype was seen many times. This rearrangement joins TRBV7-9 to TRBJ2-7; D might be TRBD1 (6 bases). The CDR3 has 12 amino acids. Trimming took 5 bases from V and 4 from J, leaving 9 bases between them. Per the germline V gene, CDR1 is SEHNR and CDR2 is FQNEAQ (reference sequence). The CDR3 here is CASSPGHYEQYF. As DNA, the CDR3 is TGTGCCAGCAGCCCGGGACATTACGAGCAGTACTTC.

As concerns this clonotype: Given a much more abundant clone one base away, this may be a read error. The chain links TRBV11-1 to TRBJ2-7; D possibly corresponds to TRBD2 (6 bases). The V end was cut by 5 bases, the J end by 3 bases, with 14 bases between. Germline lookup yields CDR1 SGHAT and CDR2 FQDESV (reference sequence). The CDR3 is made up of 14 amino acids. CDR3 in amino acids: CASSGGIALYEQYF. The CDR3 nucleotides read TGTGCCAGCAGCGGGGGGATAGCACTCTACGAGCAGTACTTC.

The chain uses TRBV27 and TRBJ1-5; TRBD1 might be the D (6 bases). Germline lookup yields CDR1 MNHEY and CDR2 SMNVEV (reference sequence). CDR3 length: 15 residues. Trimming stripped 5 bases from V and 11 bases from J, with 22 bases between. CDR3 nucleotides: TGTGCCAGCAGTCAAGGGGGAAGGGGGTTTCAAGCCCAGCATTTT. Its protein product is CASSQGGRGFQAQHF.

The table lists this clonotype with a few counts. V usage is TRBV27 and J usage is TRBJ1-1; possible D gene TRBD1, 6 bases. The CDR3 length is 17 residues. V was trimmed by 4 bases and J by 0 bases, leaving 18 bases between them. The germline CDR1 and CDR2 sequences are MNHEY and SMNVEV (reference sequence). In nucleotides, the CDR3 is TGTGCCAGCAGTTCGCACCGCGCACAGGGTGTGAACACTGAAGCTTTCTTT. Translated, it gives CASSSHRAQGVNTEAFF.

This clonotype has only a few counts. The rearrangement links TRBV3-1 to TRBJ1-2; 10 nucleotides align to TRBD1. With V trimmed by 1 base and J by 2 bases, 1 base remained unmatched. The CDR3 runs 15 residues. Germline values: CDR1 LGHDT, CDR2 YNNKEL (reference sequence). The CDR3 spells CASSQGQGANYGYTF. CDR3 coding DNA: TGTGCCAGCAGCCAAGGACAGGGGGCGAACTATGGCTACACCTTC.

This clonotype turned up a few times. This sequence joins TRBV6-5 and TRBJ2-1; D may match TRBD1 or TRBD2 (5 bases each). CDR1 is MNHEY and CDR2 is SVGAGI in the germline V gene. There are 18 residues in the CDR3. The ends were cut back, 2 bases at V and 9 bases at J, with 26 bases in the middle. This CDR3 is CASSYRTLTAGRVIEQFF. In DNA form, the CDR3 reads TGTGCCAGCAGTTACCGGACTCTCACCGCCGGCAGGGTGATTGAGCAGTTCTTC.

The sample holds a few counts of this clonotype. The gene calls are TRBV19 and TRBJ2-1; D is perhaps TRBD1 or TRBD2 (6 bases each). V was clipped by 3 bases and J by 8 bases, with 20 bases between them. CDR1 LNHDA and CDR2 SQIVND come from the germline V gene (reference sequence). The length of the CDR3 is 16 residues. CDR3 residues: CASSMGSGGGIYEQFF. The DNA of the CDR3 is TGTGCCAGTAGTATGGGGTCCGGAGGGGGAATATATGAGCAGTTCTTC.

This clonotype was counted between two and nine times. The CDR3 nucleotides are TGTGCCTCCGGCCTACAAGCGGGGGAGAGCAATGAGCAGTTCTTC. It translates to CASGLQAGESNEQFF. This chain joins TRBV10-3 and TRBJ2-1, with 8 bases aligning to TRBD2. The V and J ends lost 11 bases and 6 bases, in that order; junction bases with no gene match: 15. This CDR3 has 15 residues. The germline V gene has CDR1 ENHRY and CDR2 SYGVKD.

This clonotype has a handful of counts. This chain links TRBV6-5 with TRBJ1-2; D perhaps matches TRBD1 (6 bases). The V and J ends lost 6 bases and 2 bases respectively, with 10 bases between them. The CDR3 runs to 13 residues. Germline CDR1 MNHEY, CDR2 SVGAGI. This chain's CDR3 is CASRLTGNYGYTF. The CDR3 nucleotides read TGTGCCAGCAGATTAACAGGGAACTATGGCTACACCTTC.

This clonotype appeared many times. V is TRBV7-9 and J is TRBJ1-4; D is ambiguous. The CDR3 consists of 14 residues. Germline V CDR1 and CDR2: SEHNR, FQNEAQ (reference sequence). V was shortened by 11 bases and J by 3 bases, with 16 bases between the two germline ends. The CDR3 reads CAGWSGRANEKLFF. Written as DNA, the CDR3 is TGTGCCGGCTGGTCCGGGAGGGCTAATGAAAAACTGTTTTTT.

This clonotype was seen ten or more times. V gene TRBV6-1 combines with J gene TRBJ2-7; D not certain. CDR3 length: 14 amino acids. V gave up 7 bases and J gave up 3 bases, with 16 bases separating them. Germline lookup yields CDR1 MNHNS and CDR2 SASEGT. The DNA for the CDR3 is TGTGCCAGCACCCCCGTTGACGGGCGCTACGAGCAGTACTTC. Amino acids: CASTPVDGRYEQYF.

The rearrangement joins TRBV28 to TRBJ1-2, with 8 nucleotides matching TRBD1. The CDR3 is made up of 14 amino acids. Unmatched junction bases numbered 4, after V lost 3 bases and J lost 4 bases. The V gene's germline CDR1 is MDHEN and CDR2 SYDVKM. The CDR3 DNA reads TGTGCCAGCAGTTTTCCTGGGACAGGCTATGGCTACACCTTC. Amino acids: CASSFPGTGYGYTF.

This clonotype has just a few counts. J is TRBJ1-5 and V is TRBV6-2 or TRBV6-3, with a tentative D call TRBD1 (6 bases). The CDR3 is made up of 14 amino acids. Germline V CDR1 and CDR2: MNHEY, SVGEGT. Trimming cost V 2 bases and J 6 bases, with 11 bases left between them. The CDR3 DNA sequence: TGTGCCAGCAGTTACGGCAGGGGCGGTCAGCCCCAGCATTTT. Protein sequence: CASSYGRGGQPQHF.